These 13 T cell receptor beta chains were all obtained from the same sample, sequenced in a study of identical twins. In TCRdb, the 5' RACE reads were re-called with MiXCR into one record per CDR3 protein. This table has more than 600,000 distinct CDR3 sequences, 15% to 20% appearing once. The data were also submitted as part of a second study, on T cells expressing NK-cell markers.

The material sequenced was PBMCs. These receptors were collected from a woman aged 18 to 35 in good health.

This rearrangement joins TRBV5-1 to TRBJ1-2; no clear D. V shed 2 bases and J shed 5 bases, with 7 bases lying between them. This CDR3 spans 12 amino acids. Per germline, CDR1 SGHRS and CDR2 YFSETQ. CDR3 DNA: TGCGCCAGCAGCTTTAGCCGGTATGGCTACACCTTC. It is translated as CASSFSRYGYTF. Drawing the rest from reference TRBV5-1 and TRBJ1-2, the complete variable domain is KAGVTQTPRYLIKTRGQQVTLSCSPISGHRSVSWYQQTPGQGLQFLFEYFSETQRNKGNFPGRFSGRQFSNSRSEMNVSTLELGDSALYLCASSFSRYGYTFGSGTRLTVV.

The CDR3 spells CASSTGQGRDTQYF. The CDR3 nucleotides read TGCGCCAGCAGCACGGGACAGGGAAGAGATACGCAGTATTTT. The gene calls are TRBV5-1 and TRBJ2-3, with 9 bases that match TRBD1. V lost 4 bases and J lost 5; bases outside the gene matches: 5. The CDR3 covers 14 residues. Per the germline V gene, CDR1 is SGHRS and CDR2 is YFSETQ.

The chain links TRBV12-3 or TRBV12-4 to TRBJ2-5; D is unclear. This CDR3 comprises 15 residues. V lost 4 bases and J 3 bases, leaving 15 bases between the germline ends. This CDR3 reads CASSSIKERKETQYF. The CDR3, as DNA: TGTGCCAGCAGTTCAATTAAGGAACGAAAAGAGACCCAGTACTTC.

V is TRBV2 and J is TRBJ2-1; 13 bases map to TRBD2. J was trimmed by 8 bases and V by 10 bases; bases with no gene match: 14. Germline loops: CDR1 SNHLY, CDR2 FYNNEI. This CDR3 has 16 amino acids. The CDR3 coding sequence is TGTGCCACCCCGGGACTAGCGGGAAAACACACGGATGAGCAGTTCTTC. Translated: CATPGLAGKHTDEQFF.

This clonotype was counted between two and nine times. V gene TRBV7-9 combines with J gene TRBJ2-3; 7 bases align to TRBD2. Germline trimming cut 5 bases from V and 4 bases from J; bases unmatched to any gene: 12. The CDR3 runs 16 residues. CDR1 and CDR2 (germline): SEHNR, FQNEAQ (reference sequence). CDR3 DNA sequence: TGTGCCAGCAGCAACGGAGGGAGGGGTTTCGCAGATACGCAGTATTTT. It encodes CASSNGGRGFADTQYF.

This clonotype was counted at least ten times. The rearrangement uses TRBV5-1 and TRBJ2-1; D possibly corresponds to TRBD1 (5 bases). V lost 5 bases and J 1 base, leaving 19 bases between the germline ends. From germline, CDR1 is SGHRS and CDR2 YFSETQ. The CDR3 loop spans 17 amino acids. The CDR3: CASSARGRAGSYNEQFF. The CDR3 DNA follows: TGCGCCAGCAGTGCTCGAGGCAGGGCAGGGTCCTACAATGAGCAGTTCTTC.

This clonotype occurred many times. This chain links TRBV12-3 or TRBV12-4 with TRBJ1-1; D remains unclear. With 6 bases removed from V and 1 base from J, the gap between germline ends came to 15 bases. The CDR3 runs 15 residues. The CDR3, as DNA: TGTGCCAGCAGCCGTGTACCGGGTCCGAACACTGAAGCTTTCTTT. Encoded protein: CASSRVPGPNTEAFF.

A single count supports this clonotype. The V call is TRBV18, the J call TRBJ2-7; D is unresolved. The germline gives CDR1 KGHSH, CDR2 LQKENI. CDR3 length: 13 amino acids. V gave up 6 bases and J gave up 2 bases, with 11 bases separating them. CDR3 bases: TGTGCCAGCTCGGAGCCGACGACCTACGAGCAGTACTTC. Translated: CASSEPTTYEQYF.

This clonotype turned up a few times. V gene TRBV6-1 combines with J gene TRBJ2-7, with D perhaps given as TRBD1 or TRBD2 (5 bases each). The germline V gene has CDR1 MNHNS and CDR2 SASEGT. The CDR3 extends over 15 amino acids. Trimming took 4 bases from V and 3 from J, leaving 16 bases between them. CDR3 sequence (DNA): TGTGCCAGCAGTGGAGGGGACCCCCGTTTCTACGAGCAGTACTTC. This sequence encodes CASSGGDPRFYEQYF.

The gene calls are TRBV20-1 and TRBJ2-7; 8 positions agree with TRBD2. Germline CDR1 and CDR2: DFQATT and SNEGSKA (reference sequence). The trim removed 3 bases at V and 3 bases at J, leaving 10 bases unmatched. There are 15 residues in the CDR3. As DNA, the CDR3 is TGCAGTGCTAGTGGCCGGGGGGGCCAGGTCTACGAGCAGTACTTC. Translation gives CSASGRGGQVYEQYF.

The chain links TRBV5-1 to TRBJ2-1; 11 nucleotides align to TRBD1. Germline V gene data show CDR1 as SGHRS and CDR2 as YFSETQ. The V gene end was trimmed by 0 bases and the J gene end by 7 bases; junction bases not matched to a gene: 0. The CDR3 is 14 residues long. CDR3: CASSLGDRGNEQFF. The CDR3 DNA sequence: TGCGCCAGCAGCTTGGGGGACAGGGGGAATGAGCAGTTCTTC.

V and J are TRBV29-1 and TRBJ2-2; a weak D match, TRBD1 (6 bases). This CDR3 is 13 amino acids long. Deletions cut 3 bases from V and 7 bases from J, with 12 bases between. Germline V lookup: CDR1 SQVTM, CDR2 ANQGSEA. As DNA, the CDR3 is TGCAGCGTTGAGGGCAACAGGGACGGGGAGCTGTTTTTT. Translating gives CSVEGNRDGELFF.

This clonotype was observed a single time. The chain combines TRBV30 with TRBJ2-7; D is uncertain. In germline, CDR1 is GTSNPN, CDR2 SVGIG (reference sequence). Trimming removed 0 bases from V and 4 bases from J, with 7 bases in between. The CDR3 covers 12 residues. The CDR3, as DNA: TGTGCCTGGAGTGTATTGGGGTACGAGCAGTACTTC. This sequence encodes CAWSVLGYEQYF. The whole variable domain, filled in from reference TRBV30 and TRBJ2-7, reads SQTIHQWPATLVQPVGSPLSLECTVEGTSNPNLYWYRQAAGRGLQLLFYSVGIGQISSEVPQNLSASRPQDRQFILSSKKLLLSDSGFYLCAWSVLGYEQYFGPGTRLTVT.